A single sample is the source of the 4 T cell receptor beta chains below, sequenced in a study of CD4+ T cells in melanoma. Only in-frame clones appear in the TCRdb table, and some are missing; sequencing was by immunoSEQ multiplex PCR. The sample carries some 10,000 clones, about 67% recorded once. What was sequenced was cells from a culture (not recorded whether cultured in vitro). These receptors all come from a human donor with melanoma.

The chain links TRBV7-2 to TRBJ1-2; the D is unclear. Germline V gene lookup returns CDR1 SGHTA and CDR2 FQGNSA. V was clipped by 3 bases and J by 4 bases, with 18 bases between them. CDR3 length: 16 amino acids. The DNA of the CDR3 is TGTGCCAGCAGCTTCCGAACAAGGCGAAAGTCCTATGGCTACACCTTC. It specifies CASSFRTRRKSYGYTF.

This clone was seen more than once but under ten times. This chain links TRBV10-3 with TRBJ1-1; 8 nucleotides agree with TRBD1. V shed 3 bases, J shed 4 bases, and the junction held 1 base outside the gene matches. This CDR3 spans 13 amino acids. The germline gives CDR1 ENHRY, CDR2 SYGVKD. The CDR3 loop is CAISETGGTEAFF. The DNA for the CDR3 is TGTGCCATCAGTGAAACAGGGGGCACTGAAGCTTTCTTT.

This clone was seen more than once but under ten times. The chain joins TRBV30 to TRBJ1-3, with no clear D. CDR1 GTSNPN and CDR2 SVGIG come from the germline V gene (reference sequence). V was shortened by 1 base and J by 0 bases, with 10 bases between the two germline ends. The CDR3 extends over 15 amino acids. CDR3 amino acids: CAWSAMAFSGNTIYF. For the CDR3, the DNA is TGTGCCTGGAGTGCCATGGCCTTCTCTGGAAACACCATATATTTT. Drawing the rest from reference TRBV30 and TRBJ1-3, the complete variable domain is SQTIHQWPATLVQPVGSPLSLECTVEGTSNPNLYWYRQAAGRGLQLLFYSVGIGQISSEVPQNLSASRPQDRQFILSSKKLLLSDSGFYLCAWSAMAFSGNTIYFGEGSWLTVV.

The CDR3 loop is CASSRGRVSYNEQFF. The CDR3 DNA reads as TGTGCCAGCAGCCGAGGACGGGTTAGCTACAATGAGCAGTTCTTC. The chain joins TRBV7-3 to TRBJ2-1; unclear D gene. The V end lost 5 bases, the J end lost 3 bases, and 14 bases lay between the germline ends. The CDR3 runs 15 residues. Germline CDR1 SGHTA, CDR2 FQGTGA.